The 31 T cell receptor beta chains below all came from one sample that was sequenced in a study of CD8+CD57+ T cells in acquired aplastic anemia. Those patients picked for sequencing had displayed CD8+CD57+ cell expansion on flow cytometry. TCR beta VDJ and CDR3 profiles were obtained from a genomic DNA template. TCRdb itself ran the reads through MiXCR, one entry per CDR3 protein. The sample shows fewer than 250,000 distinct CDR3 sequences, approximately 45% of them seen only once. Sequenced input: sorted CD4+, CD8+, or CD8+CD57+ T cells (not recorded which) from PBMCs. These receptors came from a human donor with aplastic anemia.

The chain joins TRBV19 to TRBJ1-5, with TRBD1 matching over 7 bases. V lost 9 bases and J lost 7; bases outside the gene matches: 9. This CDR3 is built from 13 residues. CDR1 is LNHDA, CDR2 SQIVND, per germline (reference sequence). CDR3 sequence reads: CASGSGQSQPQHF. CDR3 nucleotides: TGTGCCAGCGGGTCGGGACAGAGCCAGCCCCAGCATTTT.

The V gene is TRBV2, the J gene TRBJ1-6; possibly TRBD1 for D (5 bases). CDR1 SNHLY and CDR2 FYNNEI come from the germline V gene. The CDR3 length is 16 residues. V was cut by 6 bases and J by 3 bases, with 15 bases left in between. CDR3 sequence (DNA): TGTGCCAGCAGCGCACAGGTCGTGGGCTATAATTCACCCCTCCACTTT. Protein sequence: CASSAQVVGYNSPLHF. The full variable domain, with the rest looked up from reference TRBV2 and TRBJ1-6, is EPEVTQTPSHQVTQMGQEVILRCVPISNHLYFYWYRQILGQKVEFLVSFYNNEISEKSEIFDDQFSVERPDGSNFTLKIRSTKLEDSAMYFCASSAQVVGYNSPLHFGNGTRLTVT.

A note on this clonotype: A much larger clone lies one base from this, so it may be a read error. This chain links TRBV12-3 or TRBV12-4 with TRBJ2-3, with 10 bases lining up with TRBD2. This CDR3 region has 17 residues. The CDR3 DNA reads as TGTGCCAGCAGTTTGCCCGATCTAGCGGGAGACGCAGATACGCGGTATTTT. The encoded protein is CASSLPDLAGDADTRYF.

This clonotype occurred a few times. CDR3 amino acids: CASSFVRQEALPYGYTF. CDR3 nucleotides: TGTGCCAGCAGTTTTGTGAGACAGGAGGCCCTCCCATATGGCTACACCTTC. The chain uses TRBV2 and TRBJ1-2, with D perhaps matching TRBD1 (6 bases). Germline values: CDR1 SNHLY, CDR2 FYNNEI. This CDR3 spans 17 amino acids. The ends were cut back, 5 bases at V and 5 bases at J, with 24 bases in the middle.

The CDR3 region has the DNA TGCGCCAGCAAGGGGACCGGACAGGGACTTGAAGCTTTCTTT. Translating it yields CASKGTGQGLEAFF. The genes are TRBV5-1 and TRBJ1-1; 8 bases agree with TRBD1. Germline V gene sequence: CDR1 SGHRS, CDR2 YFSETQ. V lost 6 bases, J lost 7 bases, and 11 bases stayed unmatched. CDR3 length: 14 residues.

This chain joins TRBV10-3 and TRBJ1-4; 7 bases align to TRBD1. V lost 10 bases and J lost 6; bases outside the gene matches: 8. Germline CDR1 reads ENHRY; CDR2 reads SYGVKD. The CDR3 runs 13 residues. The CDR3 protein is CATSGTDYEKLFF. CDR3 DNA sequence: TGTGCCACCTCCGGGACAGACTATGAAAAACTGTTTTTT.

This clonotype was counted many times. The CDR3 region has the DNA TGCAGTGCTAGAGTTAGAGGGGCTAATGAAGCTTTCTTT. Its translation: CSARVRGANEAFF. V usage is TRBV20-1 and J usage is TRBJ1-1, with D possibly being TRBD1 (5 bases). Germline V CDR1 and CDR2: DFQATT, SNEGSKA (reference sequence). Trimming pared 1 base from V and 7 bases from J, leaving 13 bases between. CDR3 length: 13 residues.

This clonotype was picked up many times. This chain uses TRBV20-1 with TRBJ2-6; D perhaps matches TRBD1 (6 bases). This CDR3 is 16 amino acids long. The V gene's germline CDR1 is DFQATT and CDR2 SNEGSKA (reference sequence). The ends were cut back, 0 bases at V and 1 base at J, with 10 bases in the middle. The chain's CDR3 is CSARDRGSSGANVLTF. The CDR3 DNA sequence: TGCAGTGCTAGAGACAGGGGTTCATCTGGGGCCAACGTCCTGACTTTC.

V and J are TRBV20-1 and TRBJ2-5; a possible D gene is TRBD2 (6 bases). This CDR3 region has 11 residues. Germline V CDR1 and CDR2: DFQATT, SNEGSKA (reference sequence). V lost 3 bases to trimming and J lost 5 bases, with 7 bases between them. In DNA form, the CDR3 reads TGCAGTGCTAGGGCGGGGGAGACCCAGTACTTC. The encoded protein is CSARAGETQYF.

The chain joins TRBV19 to TRBJ1-5; D is undetermined. Germline V gene sequence: CDR1 LNHDA, CDR2 SQIVND (reference sequence). V was clipped by 6 bases and J by 2 bases, with 11 bases between them. The CDR3 totals 14 residues. The CDR3 coding sequence is TGTGCCAGTAGCCCTGGTGATCGCAATCAGCCCCAGCATTTT. It yields the protein CASSPGDRNQPQHF.

This clonotype was recorded many times. This sequence joins TRBV20-1 and TRBJ2-7; possibly TRBD2 for D (5 bases). CDR1 and CDR2 from the germline V gene are DFQATT and SNEGSKA (reference sequence). V was clipped by 0 bases and J by 0 bases, with 9 bases between them. This CDR3 region has 14 residues. This CDR3 reads CSARDLSASYEQYF. The CDR3 nucleotides read TGCAGTGCTAGAGACCTTAGCGCCTCCTACGAGCAGTACTTC.

The chain is built from TRBV7-3 and TRBJ1-2; D not resolved. This CDR3 comprises 14 residues. Germline loops: CDR1 SGHTA, CDR2 FQGTGA. Trimming pared 5 bases from V and 7 bases from J, leaving 17 bases between. The CDR3 sequence: CASSQDPGRRGYTF. The DNA for the CDR3 is TGTGCCAGCAGCCAAGATCCGGGAAGACGTGGCTACACCTTC.

This clonotype showed up just once. V usage is TRBV5-1 and J usage is TRBJ1-1; 10 bases are shared with TRBD1. The V and J ends lost 3 bases and 4 bases, in that order; junction bases with no gene match: 6. The germline V gene encodes CDR1 SGHRS and CDR2 YFSETQ. The CDR3 is 15 residues long. In DNA, the CDR3 is TGCGCCAGCAGCTGGACAGGGGGGCTTGTCACTGAAGCTTTCTTT. Translated, it gives CASSWTGGLVTEAFF.

The chain couples TRBV14 to TRBJ1-1; no definite D call. CDR3 length: 17 residues. Between the trimmed V and J ends, which lost 4 bases and 4 bases, there was a span of 22 bases. Per the germline V gene, CDR1 is SGHDN and CDR2 is FVKESK. The CDR3 nucleotides are TGTGCCAGCAGCCGCGCCCGCCCTAAGCGGGAGGGCACTGAAGCTTTCTTT. Translating gives CASSRARPKREGTEAFF.

The table lists this clonotype with a few counts. The chain uses TRBV6-5 and TRBJ1-2; 10 positions match TRBD1. V dropped 6 bases and J dropped 3; count of bases not matched to a gene: 10. Germline-derived CDR1 and CDR2 are MNHEY and SVGAGI. CDR3 length: 16 residues. This CDR3 is CASSSPRTGGDYGYTF. The CDR3, as DNA: TGTGCCAGCAGCTCCCCACGGACAGGGGGAGACTATGGCTACACCTTC.

The chain recombines TRBV15 with TRBJ1-3; tentatively, D is TRBD1 (5 bases). CDR1 and CDR2 (germline): LNHNV, YYDKDF (reference sequence). Trimming took off 0 bases at V and 9 bases at J, with 15 bases between the two ends. CDR3 length: 15 amino acids. This CDR3 reads CATSRDPQAGGTIYF. The CDR3 DNA reads TGTGCCACCAGCAGAGATCCTCAAGCCGGGGGCACCATATATTTT.

The rearrangement links TRBV4-1 to TRBJ2-7; 7 nucleotides agree with TRBD2. The trim removed 3 bases at V and 3 bases at J, leaving 11 bases unmatched. This CDR3 has 16 amino acids. In germline, CDR1 is MGHRA, CDR2 YSYEKL. The CDR3 DNA sequence: TGCGCCAGCAGCCATCCCGGGACTAACGGGAGCTACGAGCAGTACTTC. Its translation: CASSHPGTNGSYEQYF.

Remarks on this clonotype: One base away lies a much larger clone, so this may be a sequencing read error. V usage is TRBV5-6 and J usage is TRBJ1-4; D ambiguous. The V end lost 4 bases, the J end lost 8 bases, and 9 bases lay between the germline ends. The CDR3 is made up of 12 amino acids. The germline gives CDR1 SGHDT, CDR2 YYEEEE. The CDR3 DNA follows: TGTGCCAGCAGCCTCCGTGACGAAAAACTGTTTTTT. Encoded protein: CASSLRDEKLFF.

CDR3 in amino acids: CASSQVGGQETQYF. Written as DNA, the CDR3 is TGTGCCAGCAGCCAAGTTGGTGGCCAAGAGACCCAGTACTTC. The chain is built from TRBV7-2 and TRBJ2-5; D call uncertain. The length of the CDR3 is 14 residues. The V gene's germline CDR1 is SGHTA and CDR2 FQGNSA. Trimming shortened V by 5 bases and J by 1 base, and 11 bases separated the two germline ends.

This clonotype was observed at least ten times. The chain uses TRBV14 and TRBJ1-6; D is perhaps TRBD1 (5 bases). This CDR3 contains 16 residues. Trimming cost V 1 base and J 14 bases, with 21 bases left between them. Per the germline V gene, CDR1 is SGHDN and CDR2 is FVKESK. CDR3 amino acids: CASSQGGTALSRSLHF. The CDR3 bases are TGTGCCAGCAGCCAAGGAGGGACCGCTCTATCTAGATCCCTCCACTTT. The full variable domain, with the rest looked up from reference TRBV14 and TRBJ1-6, is EAGVTQFPSHSVIEKGQTVTLRCDPISGHDNLYWYRRVMGKEIKFLLHFVKESKQDESGMPNNRFLAERTGGTYSTLKVQPAELEDSGVYFCASSQGGTALSRSLHFGNGTRLTVT.

The chain links TRBV10-3 to TRBJ1-3; D may be TRBD1 (5 bases). CDR1 and CDR2 from the germline V gene are ENHRY and SYGVKD. This CDR3 has 17 amino acids. Trimming pared 4 bases from V and 4 bases from J, leaving 20 bases between. As DNA, the CDR3 is TGTGCCATCAGTGCCGGTAGGGGCCAAAGACAAGGAAACACCATATATTTT. This translates into CAISAGRGQRQGNTIYF.

This chain uses TRBV10-3 with TRBJ1-5, with D uncertain. This CDR3 region has 14 residues. Deletions cut 5 bases from V and 1 base from J, with 9 bases between. Germline V gives CDR1 ENHRY, CDR2 SYGVKD. The CDR3 region has the DNA TGTGCCATCAGTCCCGCCGGGAGCAATCAGCCCCAGCATTTT. The encoded protein is CAISPAGSNQPQHF.

This clonotype was recorded once. V is TRBV2 and J is TRBJ1-6, with 7 bases lining up with TRBD1. CDR1 SNHLY and CDR2 FYNNEI come from the germline V gene. With V trimmed by 4 bases and J by 8 bases, 5 bases remained unmatched. The CDR3 is 14 residues long. CDR3 DNA: TGTGCCAGCAGTGTGGCAGGGGGAGATTCACCCCTCCACTTT. This sequence encodes CASSVAGGDSPLHF.

The gene calls are TRBV7-2 and TRBJ1-2; the D is unclear. Per the germline V gene, CDR1 is SGHTA and CDR2 is FQGNSA. The CDR3 consists of 13 residues. The V gene lost 6 bases and the J gene lost 5 bases, with 13 bases spanning the gap. CDR3 nucleotides: TGTGCCAGCAGGGCGGTGCGGGAATATGGCTACACCTTC. Translation gives CASRAVREYGYTF.

This clonotype was counted ten times or more. V usage is TRBV9 and J usage is TRBJ1-5, with D uncertain. The CDR3 sequence is 14 residues long. Trimming cost V 0 bases and J 6 bases, with 10 bases left between them. Germline lookup yields CDR1 SGDLS and CDR2 YYNGEE. The CDR3 coding sequence is TGTGCCAGCAGCGTAGATGGGTCCGGTCAGCCCCAGCATTTT. This sequence encodes CASSVDGSGQPQHF.

Comments on this clonotype: The junction departs from the called germline gene at one end, perhaps through a read error. V is TRBV20-1 and J is TRBJ1-2; TRBD1 aligns across 7 bases. From germline, CDR1 is DFQATT and CDR2 SNEGSKA (reference sequence). CDR3 length: 11 residues. CDR3 loop: CSAREGADYTF. The DNA of the CDR3 is TGCAGCGCTAGAGAGGGGGCGGACTACACCTTC.

The chain combines TRBV7-9 with TRBJ2-2; tentatively, D is TRBD2 (6 bases). Trimming cost V 6 bases and J 12 bases, with 23 bases left between them. This CDR3 spans 15 amino acids. The germline CDR1 and CDR2 sequences are SEHNR and FQNEAQ (reference sequence). CDR3 DNA sequence: TGTGCCAGCAGGGAGGGAGACAGAAGAACACTGAAGCTGTTTTTT. It yields the protein CASREGDRRTLKLFF.

This chain joins TRBV24-1 and TRBJ2-2, with a weak D call TRBD2 (7 bases). The CDR3 has 17 residues. Per germline, CDR1 KGHDR and CDR2 SFDVKD. V lost 3 bases and J lost 3, with 16 bases in between. Here the CDR3 reads CATSDPTSRGYTGELFF. The CDR3 nucleotides are TGTGCCACCAGTGATCCGACTAGCAGGGGTTACACCGGGGAGCTGTTTTTT.

This chain uses TRBV27 with TRBJ1-6; D gene ambiguous. CDR3 length: 14 residues. Germline CDR1 is MNHEY and CDR2 is SMNVEV (reference sequence). The V and J ends lost 2 bases and 4 bases respectively, with 6 bases between them. The CDR3 nucleotides read TGTGCCAGCAGTTTAAAGGAATATAATTCACCCCTCCACTTT. Its translation: CASSLKEYNSPLHF.

The chain carries TRBV2 and TRBJ1-6; 8 bases are shared with TRBD1. V lost 6 bases and J lost 8; bases outside the gene matches: 9. The germline V gene encodes CDR1 SNHLY and CDR2 FYNNEI. This CDR3 comprises 15 residues. The CDR3 is CASSHRTGNYSPLHF. The CDR3 DNA sequence: TGTGCCAGCAGCCATAGGACAGGGAATTATTCACCCCTCCACTTT.

In this sample, this clonotype turned up many times. J is TRBJ2-1 and V is TRBV20-1; TRBD2 aligns across 7 bases. The length of the CDR3 is 16 residues. Trimming removed 0 bases from V and 4 bases from J; junction bases left unmatched: 9. CDR1 is DFQATT and CDR2 is SNEGSKA in the germline V gene (reference sequence). As DNA, the CDR3 is TGCAGTGCTAGAGATATTGGAAGCGGGGTTTACAATGAGCAGTTCTTC. Residues: CSARDIGSGVYNEQFF.